This TCR beta chain was observed in a study of cytomegalovirus exposure and HLA in healthy donors listed by TCRdb under 2017. For the wider study: According to a later analysis, the roughly 120 validation repertoires were produced on the same platform as the approximately 620 repertoires of the first cohort. Besides the first cohort of 500 to 700 subjects, a separate validation cohort made up of about 120 different subjects was used. High-throughput TCR immunosequencing, statistical association of individual TCRs with disease status, and machine learning were combined to predict cytomegalovirus infection status. The aim of the study was to test whether cataloging public T cell receptors could identify signatures of past pathogen exposure.

The library relied on the immunoSEQ multiplex PCR assay. On the study's bioinformatics: A statistical classification framework was built to diagnose cytomegalovirus status from the catalog of TCR beta chain sequences. TCRdb stores this immuneACCESS table with in-frame sequences only. Part of the clones is absent; in the studies checked, under half of the shortfall reflects unresolved V genes, and no reason is known for the rest. From that table come the V and J calls and clone size; the DNA was used to work out D and trimming. The sample table contains around 200,000 clones; only one count was recorded for roughly 84% of them. Clones ranked in the top ten supply about 3% of the sample. Broader findings and caveats from the paper: The authors suggested that the approach could potentially be extended to other disease states and immunological phenotypes. A later analysis lacked HLA typing for the validation cohort, so it scored co-occurrence in that cohort across all 120 or so repertoires. Of the cluster scores, around 95% were above 0 in a later analysis, which found that TCRs clustered in the first cohort also tended to co-occur in the approximately 110 validation repertoires. A total of 164 TCR beta chains were listed by the study as associated with cytomegalovirus. Most TCR sequences were observed very rarely across donors, whereas some public TCRs were present in many individuals. Cytomegalovirus status was reported to be diagnosed by the classifier with high specificity and sensitivity in both the original and validation cohorts. In vitro tests confirmed that a few of the cytomegalovirus-associated TCR beta chains recognize cytomegalovirus antigens.

This clone has only a few counts. The target of this receptor is not known. No much larger clone exists at a distance of one base, and base qualities are not known. The donors belonged to the validation cohort of over a hundred subjects, which was separate from the roughly 700-subject first cohort. The V and J ends are trimmed by 5 bases and 7 bases, leaving 15 bases between them. From the cysteine through the phenylalanine, the CDR3 covers 14 amino acids. The kept DNA is CDR3 alone, 42 bases in frame from the first base. From the germline V gene (reference sequence), CDR1 is SGHNT and CDR2 is YYREEE.

Sequenced material: PBMCs. The source of this sequence is a woman aged 18-30 years in good health and CMV-seropositive. This chain joins TRBV5-4 to TRBJ2-2, with TRBD1 as a weak D call on 6 bases. The DNA sequence is as follows: TGTGCCAGCAGGACTAAGGGGGACGGCGGGGAGCTGTTTTTT. Its translation is CASRTKGDGGELFF.